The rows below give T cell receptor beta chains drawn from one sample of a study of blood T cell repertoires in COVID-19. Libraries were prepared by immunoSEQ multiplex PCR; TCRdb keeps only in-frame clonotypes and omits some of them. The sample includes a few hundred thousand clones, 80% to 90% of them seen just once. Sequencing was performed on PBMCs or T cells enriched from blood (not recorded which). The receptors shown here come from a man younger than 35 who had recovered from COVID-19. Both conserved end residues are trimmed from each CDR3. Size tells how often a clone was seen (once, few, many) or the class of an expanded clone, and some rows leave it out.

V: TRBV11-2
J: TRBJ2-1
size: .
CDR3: ASSLAPRGGRYNEQF

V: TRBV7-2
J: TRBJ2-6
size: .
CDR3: ASSSWASGANVLT

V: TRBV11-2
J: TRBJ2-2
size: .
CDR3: ASKSPRVRSGELF

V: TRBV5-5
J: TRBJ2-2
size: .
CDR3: ASSALASANTGELF

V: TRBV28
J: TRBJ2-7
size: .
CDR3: ASSYREQY

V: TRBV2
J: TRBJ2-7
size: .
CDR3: ASRKTGFGYEQY

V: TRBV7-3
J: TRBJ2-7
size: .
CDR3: ASSTTGEGPYEQY

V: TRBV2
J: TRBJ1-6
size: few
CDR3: ASTKTGEGSPLH

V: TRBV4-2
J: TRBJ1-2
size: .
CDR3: ASSQDSTAPGYGYT

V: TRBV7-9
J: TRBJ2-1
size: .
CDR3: ASSLAGGNEQF

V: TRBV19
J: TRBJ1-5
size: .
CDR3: ASSMYQGMGQPQH

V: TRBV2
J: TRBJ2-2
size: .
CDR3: ASFSPGKLF

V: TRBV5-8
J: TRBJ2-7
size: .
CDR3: ASSFKRGPTYEQY

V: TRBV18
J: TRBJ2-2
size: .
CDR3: ASSTGQSNTGELF

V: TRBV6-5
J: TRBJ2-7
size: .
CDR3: ASRVSGTGTYEQY

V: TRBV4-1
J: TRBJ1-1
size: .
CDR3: ASSISILSGTEAF

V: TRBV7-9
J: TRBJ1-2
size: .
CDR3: ASSFHRSYYGYT

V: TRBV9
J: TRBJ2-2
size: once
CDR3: ASSAQGDGELF

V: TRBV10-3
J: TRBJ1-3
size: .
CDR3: AIRILQGMAGNTIY

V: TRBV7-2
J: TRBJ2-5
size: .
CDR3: ASSLIVLSQETQY

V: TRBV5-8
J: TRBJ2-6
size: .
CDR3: ASSLRQGASGANVLT

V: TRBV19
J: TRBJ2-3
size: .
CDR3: ASSLSIRRRLGTDTQY

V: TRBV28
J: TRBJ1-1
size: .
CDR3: ASPLKGRRAEAF

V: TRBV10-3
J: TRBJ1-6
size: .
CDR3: AISESPKGQGNSPLH

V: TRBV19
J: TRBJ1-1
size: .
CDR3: ASSTTGGAEGPEAF

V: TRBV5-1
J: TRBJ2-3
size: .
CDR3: ASSLGGGRTDTQY

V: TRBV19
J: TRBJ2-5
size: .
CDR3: ASGQGARETQY

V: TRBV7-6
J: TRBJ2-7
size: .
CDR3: ASSALPGQGYEQY

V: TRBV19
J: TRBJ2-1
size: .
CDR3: ASSTSGSSYNEQF

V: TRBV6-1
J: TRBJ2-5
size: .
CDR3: ASSEGVLGRTQY

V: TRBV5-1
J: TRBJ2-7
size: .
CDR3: ASSLSSYEQY

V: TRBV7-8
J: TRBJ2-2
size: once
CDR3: ASSFNTAAGELF

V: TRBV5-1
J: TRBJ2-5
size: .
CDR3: ASSLRTARIQETQY

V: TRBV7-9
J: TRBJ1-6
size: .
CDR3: ASSPTGTYNSPLH

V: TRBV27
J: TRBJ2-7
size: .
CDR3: ASSLSLVASTDEQY

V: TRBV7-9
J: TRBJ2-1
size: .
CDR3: ASSLIAIEQF

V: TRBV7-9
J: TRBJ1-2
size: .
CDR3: ASSLVPGYYGYT

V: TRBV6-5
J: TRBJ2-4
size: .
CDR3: ASTRDRVAYIQY

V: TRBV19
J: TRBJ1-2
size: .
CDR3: ASSIPLQGRDYGYT

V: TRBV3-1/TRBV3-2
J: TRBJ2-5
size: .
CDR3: ASSPRTGLQETQY

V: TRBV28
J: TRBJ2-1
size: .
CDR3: ASSYPAASTGLF

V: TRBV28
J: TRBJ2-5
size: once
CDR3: ASETEEETQY

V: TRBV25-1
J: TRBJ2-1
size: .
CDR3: ASSDTGYNEQF

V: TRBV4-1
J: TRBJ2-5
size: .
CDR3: ASSQRSGGDQETQY

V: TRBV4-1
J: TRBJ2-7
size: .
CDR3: ASSLPQGEKRHEQY

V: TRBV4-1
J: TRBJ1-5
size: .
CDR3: ASSQDTGDNQPQH

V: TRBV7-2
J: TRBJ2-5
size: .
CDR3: ASSLAAAGPATGETQY

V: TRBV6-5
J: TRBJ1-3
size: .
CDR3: ASTSGTGPD

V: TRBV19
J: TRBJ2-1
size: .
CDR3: ASSIKGRGGDNEQF

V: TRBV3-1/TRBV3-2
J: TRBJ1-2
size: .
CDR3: ASSHDDRYYGYT